The rows below give T cell receptor beta chains drawn from one sample of a study of T cells in Graves' hyperthyroidism and ophthalmopathy. TCRdb reprocessed the multiplex PCR reads via MiXCR and lists one record per CDR3 protein. The sample carries a few hundred thousand distinct CDR3 sequences, about 16% recorded once. Material: blood. The origin of the receptors is a woman between 40 and 55 years old with Graves' ophthalmopathy. Both conserved end residues are part of each CDR3. Fields, in order: CDR3 protein, CDR3 DNA, J gene, D gene, V gene, clone size. D genes are given only for firm matches. Clone sizes are given selectively: once, few, many, or a class where the clone is expanded.

CDR3aa: CASRKPGQMNTEAFF; CDR3nt: TGTGCCAGCAGAAAACCGGGACAGATGAACACTGAAGCTTTCTTT; j_gene: TRBJ1-1; d_gene: TRBD1; v_gene: TRBV14; abundance: few
CDR3aa: CASSLGSLTDTQYF; CDR3nt: TGCGCCAGCAGCTTGGGTAGTCTGACAGATACGCAGTATTTT; j_gene: TRBJ2-3; d_gene: -; v_gene: TRBV5-1; abundance: many
CDR3aa: CSARNPQGAQGGYTF; CDR3nt: TGCAGTGCTAGAAACCCTCAGGGGGCACAAGGGGGCTACACCTTC; j_gene: TRBJ1-2; d_gene: TRBD1; v_gene: TRBV20-1; abundance: -
CDR3aa: CASSTTPTSGANVLTF; CDR3nt: TGTGCCAGCAGTACAACCCCCACGTCTGGGGCCAACGTCCTGACTTTC; j_gene: TRBJ2-6; d_gene: -; v_gene: TRBV6-1; abundance: -
CDR3aa: CASSPSGAGTGELFF; CDR3nt: TGTGCCAGCAGCCCTTCAGGGGCGGGAACCGGGGAGCTGTTTTTT; j_gene: TRBJ2-2; d_gene: -; v_gene: TRBV6-4; abundance: -
CDR3aa: CASSLSSVYGYTF; CDR3nt: TGTGCCAGCAGTTTATCTTCGGTCTATGGCTACACCTTC; j_gene: TRBJ1-2; d_gene: -; v_gene: TRBV28; abundance: many
CDR3aa: CSARDPGLAGLDTQYF; CDR3nt: TGCAGTGCTAGAGATCCGGGACTAGCGGGGTTAGATACGCAGTATTTT; j_gene: TRBJ2-3; d_gene: TRBD2; v_gene: TRBV20-1; abundance: few
CDR3aa: CASSGDRTGGGPRSNSPLHF; CDR3nt: TGTGCCAGCAGTGGGGATAGGACAGGAGGTGGGCCCAGAAGTAATTCACCCCTCCACTTT; j_gene: TRBJ1-6; d_gene: TRBD1; v_gene: TRBV2; abundance: -
CDR3aa: CASSWGDRENTEAFF; CDR3nt: TGCGCCAGCAGCTGGGGGGACAGGGAGAACACTGAAGCTTTCTTT; j_gene: TRBJ1-1; d_gene: TRBD1; v_gene: TRBV5-1; abundance: many
CDR3aa: CASRTRQRGRQETQYF; CDR3nt: TGTGCCAGCAGAACTCGCCAGCGGGGAAGACAAGAGACCCAGTACTTC; j_gene: TRBJ2-5; d_gene: TRBD2; v_gene: TRBV5-6; abundance: few
CDR3aa: CAWRRPSEAFF; CDR3nt: TGTGCCTGGAGGAGACCGTCTGAAGCTTTCTTT; j_gene: TRBJ1-1; d_gene: -; v_gene: TRBV30; abundance: -
CDR3aa: CASSQSGSSNTQYF; CDR3nt: TGTGCTAGCAGTCAAAGCGGGAGTAGTAATACGCAGTATTTT; j_gene: TRBJ2-3; d_gene: TRBD2; v_gene: TRBV7-7; abundance: many
CDR3aa: CSVSASGGVGETQYF; CDR3nt: TGCAGCGTGTCCGCTAGCGGGGGGGTCGGAGAGACCCAGTACTTC; j_gene: TRBJ2-5; d_gene: TRBD2; v_gene: TRBV29-1; abundance: -
CDR3aa: CASSNRYF; CDR3nt: TGTGCCAGCAGTAACAGGTACTTC; j_gene: TRBJ2-5; d_gene: -; v_gene: TRBV6-2/TRBV6-3; abundance: -
CDR3aa: CASSESGTSVRDEQFF; CDR3nt: TGTGCCAGCAGTGAATCTGGGACTAGCGTGCGGGATGAGCAGTTCTTC; j_gene: TRBJ2-1; d_gene: TRBD2; v_gene: TRBV11-2; abundance: few
CDR3aa: CASSLQGAYYSNQPQHF; CDR3nt: TGTGCCAGCAGTTTACAGGGGGCCTACTATAGCAATCAGCCCCAGCATTTT; j_gene: TRBJ1-5; d_gene: TRBD1; v_gene: TRBV28; abundance: -
CDR3aa: CSARDRTGYGNSNQPQHF; CDR3nt: TGCAGTGCTAGAGATAGGACAGGGTACGGAAATAGCAATCAGCCCCAGCATTTT; j_gene: TRBJ1-5; d_gene: TRBD1; v_gene: TRBV20-1; abundance: -
CDR3aa: CASELRGAGELFF; CDR3nt: TGTGCCAGCGAACTCAGGGGAGCCGGGGAGCTGTTTTTT; j_gene: TRBJ2-2; d_gene: -; v_gene: TRBV7-9; abundance: -
CDR3aa: CASSLASPNTGELFF; CDR3nt: TGTGCCAGCAGTTTAGCTAGCCCGAACACCGGGGAGCTGTTTTTT; j_gene: TRBJ2-2; d_gene: -; v_gene: TRBV27; abundance: few
CDR3aa: CASSQGQHNEQFF; CDR3nt: TGTGCCAGCAGCCAAGGGCAGCACAATGAGCAGTTCTTC; j_gene: TRBJ2-1; d_gene: -; v_gene: TRBV6-1; abundance: few
CDR3aa: CSVGGQEKAFF; CDR3nt: TGCAGCGTTGGGGGCCAGGAGAAAGCTTTCTTT; j_gene: TRBJ1-1; d_gene: -; v_gene: TRBV29-1; abundance: -
CDR3aa: CASSLITTYEQYF; CDR3nt: TGTGCCAGCAGCCTCATTACCACCTACGAGCAGTACTTC; j_gene: TRBJ2-7; d_gene: -; v_gene: TRBV7-2; abundance: many
CDR3aa: CASSGVDYTGFLNYGYTF; CDR3nt: TGTGCCAGCAGTGGGGTGGACTATACAGGGTTTTTGAACTATGGCTACACCTTC; j_gene: TRBJ1-2; d_gene: -; v_gene: TRBV2; abundance: many
CDR3aa: CASSPLAGGFEQYF; CDR3nt: TGTGCCAGCAGTCCACTAGCGGGGGGCTTCGAGCAGTACTTC; j_gene: TRBJ2-7; d_gene: TRBD2; v_gene: TRBV7-8; abundance: few